This TCR beta chain was obtained from a study of sequential checkpoint blockade in melanoma. Sequencing used immunoSEQ multiplex PCR; TCRdb keeps in-frame clones, though not all of them. This sample has about 19,000 clones, with just under 75% found just once. Germline V gene lookup returns CDR1 MNHEY and CDR2 SMNVEV (reference sequence). Losses at the gene ends were 2 bases for V and 1 base for J; bases not matched to a gene: 0. CDR3 length equals 14 residues. This clone came up once. Noted treatment: randomized to nivolumab then ipilimumab (arm A) or the reverse (arm B). No patient had prior DNA-damaging chemotherapy. Live CD3+CD8+ CD19− CD56− cells were sorted from PBMCs.

Source: CD8+ T cells sorted from blood (inferred from file names), taken from a patient given nivolumab and ipilimumab in sequence. The sequence came from a human donor with melanoma. V gene TRBV27 combines with J gene TRBJ2-7; 9 bases align to TRBD1. The CDR3 loop is CASSLGTGSYEQYF. The CDR3 nucleotides are TGTGCCAGCAGTTTAGGGACAGGGTCCTACGAGCAGTACTTC.